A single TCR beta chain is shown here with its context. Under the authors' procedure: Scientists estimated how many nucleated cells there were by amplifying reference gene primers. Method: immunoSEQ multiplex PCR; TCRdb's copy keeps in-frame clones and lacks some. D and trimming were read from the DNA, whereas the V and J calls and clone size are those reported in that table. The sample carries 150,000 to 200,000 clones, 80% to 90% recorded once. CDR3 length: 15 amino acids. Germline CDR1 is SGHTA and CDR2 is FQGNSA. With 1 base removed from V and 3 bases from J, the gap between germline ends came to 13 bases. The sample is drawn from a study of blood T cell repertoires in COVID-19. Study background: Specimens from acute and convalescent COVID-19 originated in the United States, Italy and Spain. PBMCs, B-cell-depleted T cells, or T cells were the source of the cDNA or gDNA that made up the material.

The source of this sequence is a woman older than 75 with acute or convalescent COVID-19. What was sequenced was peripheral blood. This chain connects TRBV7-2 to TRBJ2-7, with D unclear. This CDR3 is CASSLGSPQFYEQYF. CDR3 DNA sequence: TGTGCCAGCAGCTTAGGTAGCCCGCAATTCTACGAGCAGTACTTC.